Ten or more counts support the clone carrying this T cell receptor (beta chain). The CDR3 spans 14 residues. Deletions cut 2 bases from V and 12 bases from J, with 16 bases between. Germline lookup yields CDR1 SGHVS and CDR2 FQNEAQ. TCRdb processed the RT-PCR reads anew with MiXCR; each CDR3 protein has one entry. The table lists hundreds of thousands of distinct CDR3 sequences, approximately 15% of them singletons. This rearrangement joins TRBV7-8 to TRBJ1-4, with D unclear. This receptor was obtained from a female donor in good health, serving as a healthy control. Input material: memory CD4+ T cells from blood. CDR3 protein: CASSLSPLQPQLFF. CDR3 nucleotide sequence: TGTGCCAGCAGCTTATCGCCCTTACAGCCACAACTGTTTTTT.